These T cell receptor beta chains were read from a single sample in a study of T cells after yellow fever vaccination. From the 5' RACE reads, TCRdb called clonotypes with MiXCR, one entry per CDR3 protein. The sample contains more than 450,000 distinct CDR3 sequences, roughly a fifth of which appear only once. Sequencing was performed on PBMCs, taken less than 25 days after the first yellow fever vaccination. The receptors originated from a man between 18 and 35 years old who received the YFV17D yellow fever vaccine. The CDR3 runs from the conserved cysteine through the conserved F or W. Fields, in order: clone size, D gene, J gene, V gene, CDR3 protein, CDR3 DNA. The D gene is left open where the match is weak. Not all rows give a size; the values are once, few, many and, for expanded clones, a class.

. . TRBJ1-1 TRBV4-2 CASSEYLGPGDGLGFPDPKAFF TGTGCCAGCAGCGAATATCTTGGGCCAGGGGACGGTTTAGGGTTCCCGGACCCTAAAGCTTTCTTT
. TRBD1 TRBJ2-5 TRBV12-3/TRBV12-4 CASTRDRGTQYF TGTGCCAGCACCAGGGACAGGGGAACCCAGTACTTC
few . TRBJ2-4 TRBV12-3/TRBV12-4 CASSFGGGAVKNIQYF TGTGCCAGCAGTTTCGGTGGGGGGGCGGTCAAAAACATTCAGTACTTC
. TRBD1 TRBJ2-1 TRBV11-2 CASNKLTGKDNEQFF TGTGCCAGCAACAAGCTGACAGGGAAGGACAATGAGCAGTTCTTC
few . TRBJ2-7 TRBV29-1 CSARGRVNEQYF TGCAGCGCCCGTGGCAGGGTCAACGAGCAGTACTTC
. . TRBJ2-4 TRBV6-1 CASSPTAVTNIQYF TGTGCCAGCAGCCCGACGGCGGTTACGAACATTCAGTACTTC
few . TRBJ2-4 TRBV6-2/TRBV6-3 CASSHRLAKNIQYF TGTGCCAGCAGCCACAGGCTAGCCAAAAACATTCAGTACTTC
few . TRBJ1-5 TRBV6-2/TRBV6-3 CASSYSRRGSNQPQHF TGTGCCAGCAGTTACTCGAGAAGGGGTAGCAATCAGCCCCAGCATTTT
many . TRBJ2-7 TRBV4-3 CASSQDHRLGAEQYF TGCGCCAGCAGCCAAGACCACAGGCTGGGAGCCGAGCAGTACTTC
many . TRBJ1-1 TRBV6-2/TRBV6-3 CASSYGQNTEAFF TGTGCCAGCAGTTACGGGCAGAACACTGAAGCTTTCTTT
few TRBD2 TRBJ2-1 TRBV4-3 CASSHRAGDNEQFF TGCGCCAGCAGCCACCGAGCGGGGGACAATGAGCAGTTCTTC
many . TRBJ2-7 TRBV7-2 CASSFRRGYEQYF TGTGCCAGCAGCTTTCGTAGGGGCTACGAGCAGTACTTC
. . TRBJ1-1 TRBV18 CASSPPEGGGVNTEAFF TGTGCCAGCTCACCACCAGAGGGCGGCGGGGTGAACACTGAAGCTTTCTTT
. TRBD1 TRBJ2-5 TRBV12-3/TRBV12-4 CASRTGTGGFQETQYF TGTGCCAGCAGGACCGGGACAGGAGGGTTCCAAGAGACCCAGTACTTC
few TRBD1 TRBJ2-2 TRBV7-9 CASSPRTGGGSSRGLFF TGTGCCAGCAGCCCGCGGACAGGGGGAGGATCATCGCGTGGGCTGTTTTTT
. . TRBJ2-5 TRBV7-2 CASSLVISVAETQYF TGTGCCAGCAGCTTAGTCATAAGCGTGGCAGAGACCCAGTACTTC
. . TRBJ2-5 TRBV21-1 CASSKSQYQETQYF TGTGCCAGCAGCAAAAGCCAGTACCAAGAGACCCAGTACTTC
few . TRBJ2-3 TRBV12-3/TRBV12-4 CASSSGGGGTDTQYF TGTGCCAGCAGTTCTGGGGGGGGCGGGACAGATACGCAGTATTTT
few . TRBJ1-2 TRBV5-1 CASSFEWDNYGYTF TGCGCCAGCAGCTTTGAGTGGGATAACTATGGCTACACCTTC
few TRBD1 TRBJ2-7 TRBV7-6 CASSPGTGDAYEQYF TGTGCCAGCAGCCCAGGGACAGGGGACGCCTACGAGCAGTACTTC
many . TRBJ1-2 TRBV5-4 CASSPLATAAPDSTF TGTGCCAGCAGCCCCCTAGCCACAGCGGCCCCAGACTCCACCTTC
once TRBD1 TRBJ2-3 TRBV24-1 CATSSPGQGSNTQYF TGTGCCACCAGCAGCCCGGGACAGGGCTCCAATACGCAGTATTTT
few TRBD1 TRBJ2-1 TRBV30 CAWSKDRGLYDEQFF TGTGCCTGGAGTAAGGACAGGGGCCTTTACGATGAGCAGTTCTTC
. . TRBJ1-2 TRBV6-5 CASSASRYGYTF TGTGCCAGCAGTGCGTCGAGATATGGCTACACCTTC
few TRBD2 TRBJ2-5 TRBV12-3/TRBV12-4 CASSLLAGDKETQYF TGTGCCAGCAGTCTACTAGCGGGGGACAAAGAGACCCAGTACTTC
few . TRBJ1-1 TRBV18 CASSPPVSVDAFF TGTGCCAGCTCACCACCGGTGTCAGTAGACGCTTTCTTT
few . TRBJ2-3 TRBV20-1 CSATHTTDTQYF TGCAGTGCTACCCACACGACAGATACGCAGTATTTT
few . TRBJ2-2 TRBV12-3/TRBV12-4 CASSAPSSGELFF TGTGCCAGCAGTGCCCCCTCCTCCGGGGAGCTGTTTTTT
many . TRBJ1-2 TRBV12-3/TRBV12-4 CASSLDLANYGYTF TGTGCCAGCAGTTTAGATTTGGCTAACTATGGCTACACCTTC
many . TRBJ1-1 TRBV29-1 CSVEDTLQTAGAFF TGCAGCGTTGAAGATACATTACAGACCGCGGGAGCTTTCTTT
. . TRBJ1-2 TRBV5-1 CASSLIGEGVYGYTF TGCGCCAGCAGCTTGATCGGGGAAGGGGTCTATGGCTACACCTTC
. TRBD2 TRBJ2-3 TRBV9 CASSVTSGGPSGRSTDTQYF TGTGCCAGCAGCGTAACCTCGGGGGGGCCCAGCGGTCGAAGCACAGATACGCAGTATTTT
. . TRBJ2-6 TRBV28 CASSTANVLTF TGTGCCAGCAGTACGGCCAACGTCCTGACTTTC
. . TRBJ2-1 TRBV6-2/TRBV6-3 CASNKPGIGQFF TGTGCCAGCAATAAACCGGGGATCGGGCAGTTCTTC
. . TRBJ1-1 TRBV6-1 CASRRQSQNTEAFF TGTGCCAGCAGGAGACAGTCTCAGAACACTGAAGCTTTCTTT
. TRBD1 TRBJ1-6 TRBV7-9 CASSLAQGVLSPLHF TGTGCCAGCAGCTTAGCCCAGGGGGTCCTTTCACCCCTCCACTTT
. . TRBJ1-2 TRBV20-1 CSASSSGIGTYGYTF TGCAGTGCCTCGTCCTCGGGGATAGGTACCTATGGCTACACCTTC
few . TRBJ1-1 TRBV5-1 CASSLFTHTEAFF TGCGCCAGCAGCTTGTTCACCCACACTGAAGCTTTCTTT
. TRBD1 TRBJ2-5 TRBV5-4 CASRSRTGGQETQYF TGTGCCAGCAGATCAAGGACAGGGGGGCAAGAGACCCAGTACTTC
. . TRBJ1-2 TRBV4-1 CASSQSKRGYTF TGCGCCAGCAGCCAATCTAAGCGGGGCTACACCTTC
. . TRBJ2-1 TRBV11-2 CASSLDPGAPEQFF TGTGCCAGCAGCTTAGATCCCGGGGCGCCTGAGCAGTTCTTC
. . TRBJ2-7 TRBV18 CASSPRGFGPSYEQYF TGTGCCAGCTCACCAAGGGGGTTCGGTCCCTCCTACGAGCAGTACTTC
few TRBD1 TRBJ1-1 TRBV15 CATSGAGTGNTEAFF TGTGCCACCAGCGGAGCCGGGACAGGGAACACTGAAGCTTTCTTT
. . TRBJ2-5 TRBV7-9 CASSLAARVGETQYF TGTGCCAGCAGCTTAGCTGCTAGGGTGGGAGAGACCCAGTACTTC
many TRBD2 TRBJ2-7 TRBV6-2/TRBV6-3 CASSHPSGGAYEQYF TGTGCCAGCAGTCACCCCAGCGGGGGGGCCTACGAGCAGTACTTC
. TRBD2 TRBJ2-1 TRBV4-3 CASSQALAGIYEQFF TGCGCCAGCAGCCAAGCGCTAGCGGGGATATATGAGCAGTTCTTC
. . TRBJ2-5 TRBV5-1 CASSLFPEETQYF TGCGCCAGCAGCTTGTTCCCGGAGGAGACCCAGTACTTC
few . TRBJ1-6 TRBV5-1 CASSLAATEAPLHF TGCGCCAGCAGCTTGGCCGCCACTGAGGCACCCCTCCACTTT
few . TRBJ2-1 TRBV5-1 CASSLYLARNEQFF TGCGCCAGCAGCTTGTATCTAGCACGCAATGAGCAGTTCTTC
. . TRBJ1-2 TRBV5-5 CASSFLPGGGGYTF TGTGCCAGCAGCTTCTTGCCGGGAGGCGGTGGCTACACCTTC
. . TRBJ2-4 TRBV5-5 CASSLSRGGLLAKNIQYF TGTGCCAGCAGCTTGTCTCGGGGTGGACTTTTAGCCAAAAACATTCAGTACTTC
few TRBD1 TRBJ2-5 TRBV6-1 CASSRNRGEETQYF TGTGCCAGCAGTCGGAACAGGGGGGAAGAGACCCAGTACTTC
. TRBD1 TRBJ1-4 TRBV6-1 CASRNRGTYEKLFF TGTGCCAGCAGAAACAGGGGAACCTATGAAAAACTGTTTTTT
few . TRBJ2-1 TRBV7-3 CAPAGEQFF TGTGCCCCTGCGGGGGAGCAGTTCTTC
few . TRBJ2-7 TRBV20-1 CSARDLGQGYEQYF TGCAGTGCTAGAGATCTCGGGCAGGGCTACGAGCAGTACTTC
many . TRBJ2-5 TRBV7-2 CASSPEGLAYETQYF TGTGCCAGCAGCCCCGAGGGCCTAGCATATGAGACCCAGTACTTC